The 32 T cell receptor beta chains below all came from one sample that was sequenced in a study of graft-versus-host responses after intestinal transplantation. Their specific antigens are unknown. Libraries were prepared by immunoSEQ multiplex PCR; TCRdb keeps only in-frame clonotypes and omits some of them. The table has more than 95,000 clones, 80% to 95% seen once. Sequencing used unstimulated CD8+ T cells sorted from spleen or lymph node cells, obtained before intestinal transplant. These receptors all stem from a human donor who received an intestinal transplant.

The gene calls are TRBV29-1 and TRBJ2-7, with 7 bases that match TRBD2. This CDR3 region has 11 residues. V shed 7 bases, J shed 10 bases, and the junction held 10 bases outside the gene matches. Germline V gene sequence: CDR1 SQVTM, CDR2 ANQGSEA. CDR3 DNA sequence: TGCAGCGGAAGAGCGGGGTATAATCAGTACTTC. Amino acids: CSGRAGYNQYF.

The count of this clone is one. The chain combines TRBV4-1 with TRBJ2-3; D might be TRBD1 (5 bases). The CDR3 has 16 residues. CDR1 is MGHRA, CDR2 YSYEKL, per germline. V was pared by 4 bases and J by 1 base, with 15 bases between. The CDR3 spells CASSLQVMKGTDTQYF. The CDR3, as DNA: TGCGCCAGCAGCCTACAGGTAATGAAGGGCACAGATACGCAGTATTTT.

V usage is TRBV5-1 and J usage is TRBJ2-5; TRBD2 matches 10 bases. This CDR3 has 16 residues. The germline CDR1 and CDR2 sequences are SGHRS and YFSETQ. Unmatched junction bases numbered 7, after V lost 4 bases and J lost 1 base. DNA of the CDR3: TGCGCCAGCAGCCCCGAGGTAGCGGGGGGCCAAGAGACCCAGTACTTC. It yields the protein CASSPEVAGGQETQYF.

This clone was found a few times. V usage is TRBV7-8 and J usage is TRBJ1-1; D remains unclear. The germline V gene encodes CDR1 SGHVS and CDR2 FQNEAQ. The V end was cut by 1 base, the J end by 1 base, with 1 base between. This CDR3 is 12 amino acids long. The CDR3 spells CASSLENTEAFF. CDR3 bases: TGTGCCAGCAGCTTAGAGAACACTGAAGCTTTCTTT.

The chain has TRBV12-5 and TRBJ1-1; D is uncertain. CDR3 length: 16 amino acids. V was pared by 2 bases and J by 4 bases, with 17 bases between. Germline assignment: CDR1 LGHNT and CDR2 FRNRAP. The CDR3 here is CASGLPHPLPGTEAFF. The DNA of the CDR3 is TGTGCTAGTGGTTTGCCGCACCCCCTTCCGGGCACTGAAGCTTTCTTT.

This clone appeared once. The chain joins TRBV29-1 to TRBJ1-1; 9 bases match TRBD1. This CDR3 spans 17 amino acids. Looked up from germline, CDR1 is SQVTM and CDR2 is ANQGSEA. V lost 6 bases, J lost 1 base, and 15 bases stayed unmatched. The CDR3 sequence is CSVDWWGQGYTNTEAFF. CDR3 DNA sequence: TGCAGCGTCGACTGGTGGGGACAGGGCTACACGAACACTGAAGCTTTCTTT.

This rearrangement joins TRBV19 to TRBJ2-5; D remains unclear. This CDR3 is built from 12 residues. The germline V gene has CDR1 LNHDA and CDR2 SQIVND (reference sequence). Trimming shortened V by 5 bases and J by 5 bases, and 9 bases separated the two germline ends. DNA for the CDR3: TGTGCCAGTAGTCCCGATCAGGAGACCCAGTACTTC. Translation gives CASSPDQETQYF.

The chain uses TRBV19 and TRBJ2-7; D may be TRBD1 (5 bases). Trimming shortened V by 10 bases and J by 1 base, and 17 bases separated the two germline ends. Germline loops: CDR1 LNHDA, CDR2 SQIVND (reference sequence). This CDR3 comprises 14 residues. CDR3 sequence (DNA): TGTGCCACCGACGACGGAAGGGGTTCCTACGAGCAGTACTTC. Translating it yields CATDDGRGSYEQYF.

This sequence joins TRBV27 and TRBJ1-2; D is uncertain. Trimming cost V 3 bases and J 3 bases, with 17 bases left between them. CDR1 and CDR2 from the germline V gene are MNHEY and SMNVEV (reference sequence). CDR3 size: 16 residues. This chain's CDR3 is CASSFGRSGAYYGYTF. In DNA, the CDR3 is TGTGCCAGCAGTTTCGGGAGGTCAGGCGCTTACTATGGCTACACCTTC.

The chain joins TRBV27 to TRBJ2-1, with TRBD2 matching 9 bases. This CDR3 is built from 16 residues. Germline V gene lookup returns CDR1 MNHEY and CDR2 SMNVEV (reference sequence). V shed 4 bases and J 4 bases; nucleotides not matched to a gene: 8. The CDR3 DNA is TGTGCCAGCAGTTCTCCTAGCGGGGCTCTGTACAATGAGCAGTTCTTC. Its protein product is CASSSPSGALYNEQFF.

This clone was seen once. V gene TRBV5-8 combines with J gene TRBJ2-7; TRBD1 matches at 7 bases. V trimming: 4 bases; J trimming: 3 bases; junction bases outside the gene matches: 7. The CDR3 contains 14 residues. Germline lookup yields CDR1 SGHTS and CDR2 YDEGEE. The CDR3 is CASSPGQNIYEQYF. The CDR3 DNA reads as TGTGCCAGCAGCCCGGGACAGAACATCTACGAGCAGTACTTC. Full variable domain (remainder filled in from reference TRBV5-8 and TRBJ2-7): EAGVTQSPTHLIKTRGQQATLRCSPISGHTSVYWYQQALGLGLQFLLWYDEGEERNRGNFPPRFSGRQFPNYSSELNVNALELEDSALYLCASSPGQNIYEQYFGPGTRLTVT.

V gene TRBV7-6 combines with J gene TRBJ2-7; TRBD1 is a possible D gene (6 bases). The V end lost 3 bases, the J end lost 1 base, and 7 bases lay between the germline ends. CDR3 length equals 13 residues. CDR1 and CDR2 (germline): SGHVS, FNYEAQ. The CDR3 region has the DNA TGTGCCAGCAGCTTGGACAGTTCCTACGAGCAGTACTTC. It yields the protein CASSLDSSYEQYF.

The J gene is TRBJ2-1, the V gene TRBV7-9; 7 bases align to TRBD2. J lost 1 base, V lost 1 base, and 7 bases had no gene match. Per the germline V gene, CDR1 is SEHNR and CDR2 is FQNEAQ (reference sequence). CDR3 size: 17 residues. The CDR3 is CASSLGNPAGSYNEQFF. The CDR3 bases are TGTGCCAGCAGCTTAGGGAATCCAGCGGGGTCCTACAATGAGCAGTTCTTC.

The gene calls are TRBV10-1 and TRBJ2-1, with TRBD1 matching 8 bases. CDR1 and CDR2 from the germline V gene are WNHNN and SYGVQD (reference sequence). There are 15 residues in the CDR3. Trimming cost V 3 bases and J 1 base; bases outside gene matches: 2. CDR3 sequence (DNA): TGCGCCAGCAGTGATTGGACAGGGTCCTACAATGAGCAGTTCTTC. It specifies CASSDWTGSYNEQFF.

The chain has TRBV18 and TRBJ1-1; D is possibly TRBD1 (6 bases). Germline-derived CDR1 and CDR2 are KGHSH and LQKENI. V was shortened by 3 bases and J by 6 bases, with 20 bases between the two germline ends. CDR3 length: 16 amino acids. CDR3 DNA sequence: TGTGCCAGCTCACCTAGTAGCGCAGGGGCGAGGGCTGAAGCTTTCTTT. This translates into CASSPSSAGARAEAFF.

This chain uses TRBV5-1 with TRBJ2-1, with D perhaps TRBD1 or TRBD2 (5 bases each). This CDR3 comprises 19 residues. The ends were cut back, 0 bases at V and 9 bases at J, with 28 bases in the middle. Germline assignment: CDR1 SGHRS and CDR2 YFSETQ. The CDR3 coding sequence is TGCGCCAGCAGCTTGGGGGTCTTGGGGAATGGGGATCGGGACGCTGAGCAGTTCTTC. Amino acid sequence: CASSLGVLGNGDRDAEQFF.

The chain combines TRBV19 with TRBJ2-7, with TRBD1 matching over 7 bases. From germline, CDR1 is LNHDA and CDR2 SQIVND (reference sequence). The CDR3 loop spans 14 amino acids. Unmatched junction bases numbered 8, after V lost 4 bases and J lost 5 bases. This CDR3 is CASSTQGSLDEQYF. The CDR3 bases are TGTGCCAGTAGTACACAGGGGTCCCTAGACGAGCAGTACTTC.

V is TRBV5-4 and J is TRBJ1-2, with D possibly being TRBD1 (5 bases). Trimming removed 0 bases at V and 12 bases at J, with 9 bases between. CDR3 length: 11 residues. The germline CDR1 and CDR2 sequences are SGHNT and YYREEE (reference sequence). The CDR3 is CASSLGGGNTF. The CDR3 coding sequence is TGTGCCAGCAGCTTGGGGGGGGGAAACACCTTC.

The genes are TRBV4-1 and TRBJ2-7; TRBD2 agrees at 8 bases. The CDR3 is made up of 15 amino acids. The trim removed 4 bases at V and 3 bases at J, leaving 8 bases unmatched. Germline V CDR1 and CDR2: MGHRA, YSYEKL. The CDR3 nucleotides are TGCGCCAGCAGCCCAGCGCGGGGGGCGAGCTACGAGCAGTACTTC. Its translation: CASSPARGASYEQYF.

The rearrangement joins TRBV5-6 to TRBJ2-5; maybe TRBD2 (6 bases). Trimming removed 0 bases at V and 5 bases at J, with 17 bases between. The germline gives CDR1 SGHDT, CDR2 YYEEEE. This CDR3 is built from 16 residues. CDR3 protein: CASSLGERGNLETQYF. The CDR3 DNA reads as TGTGCCAGCAGCTTGGGGGAACGGGGGAACCTTGAGACCCAGTACTTC. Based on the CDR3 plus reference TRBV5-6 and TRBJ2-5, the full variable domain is DAGVTQSPTHLIKTRGQQVTLRCSPKSGHDTVSWYQQALGQGPQFIFQYYEEEERQRGNFPDRFSGHQFPNYSSELNVNALLLGDSALYLCASSLGERGNLETQYFGPGTRLLVL.

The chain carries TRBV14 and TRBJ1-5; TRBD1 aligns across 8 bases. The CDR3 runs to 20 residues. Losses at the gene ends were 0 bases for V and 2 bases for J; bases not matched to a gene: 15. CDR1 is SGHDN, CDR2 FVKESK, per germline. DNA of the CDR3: TGTGCCAGCAGCCAAGAAGTTCGGCACAGGGGGAAGGCGGGCAATCAGCCCCAGCATTTT. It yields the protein CASSQEVRHRGKAGNQPQHF.

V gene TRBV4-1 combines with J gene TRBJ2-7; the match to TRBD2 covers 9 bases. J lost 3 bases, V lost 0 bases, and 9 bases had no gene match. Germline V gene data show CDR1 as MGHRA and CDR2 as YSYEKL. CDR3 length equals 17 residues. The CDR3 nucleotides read TGCGCCAGCAGCCAAGATGTGCTAGCGGGGCCATACTACGAGCAGTACTTC. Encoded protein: CASSQDVLAGPYYEQYF.

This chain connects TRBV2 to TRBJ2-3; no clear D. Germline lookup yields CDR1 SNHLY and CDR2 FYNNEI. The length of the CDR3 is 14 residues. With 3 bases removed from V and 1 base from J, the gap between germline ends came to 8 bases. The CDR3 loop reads CASSDARGTDTQYF. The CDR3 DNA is TGTGCCAGCAGTGACGCCCGCGGCACAGATACGCAGTATTTT.

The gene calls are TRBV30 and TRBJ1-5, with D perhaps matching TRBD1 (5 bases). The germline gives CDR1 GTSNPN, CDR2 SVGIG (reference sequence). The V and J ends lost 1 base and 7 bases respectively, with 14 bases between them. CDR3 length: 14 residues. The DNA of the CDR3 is TGTGCCTGGAGTGCCCACCCAGAGGGGCAGCCCCAGCATTTT. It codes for CAWSAHPEGQPQHF.

The CDR3 region has the DNA TGTGCCAGCAGCTTAGGGTCAGGGATGGTGGATGAGCAGTTCTTC. Translation: CASSLGSGMVDEQFF. V is TRBV11-2 and J is TRBJ2-1, with TRBD1 as a possible D gene (5 bases). Trimming cost V 1 base and J 8 bases, with 15 bases left between them. The CDR3 is made up of 15 amino acids. Germline assignment: CDR1 SGHAT and CDR2 FQNNGV.

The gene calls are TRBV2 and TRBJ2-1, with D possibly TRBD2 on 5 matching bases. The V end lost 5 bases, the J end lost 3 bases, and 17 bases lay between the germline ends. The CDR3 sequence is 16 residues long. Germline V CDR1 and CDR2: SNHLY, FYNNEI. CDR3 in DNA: TGTGCCAGCAGTCCAATCCGGGATCTAGTCTACAATGAGCAGTTCTTC. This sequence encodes CASSPIRDLVYNEQFF.

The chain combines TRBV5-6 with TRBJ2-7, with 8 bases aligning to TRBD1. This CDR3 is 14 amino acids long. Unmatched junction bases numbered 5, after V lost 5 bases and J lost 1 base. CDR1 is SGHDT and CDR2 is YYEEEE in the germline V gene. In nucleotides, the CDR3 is TGTGCCAGCAGAGACAGGGGCCATTCCTACGAGCAGTACTTC. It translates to CASRDRGHSYEQYF. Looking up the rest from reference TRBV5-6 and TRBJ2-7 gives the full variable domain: DAGVTQSPTHLIKTRGQQVTLRCSPKSGHDTVSWYQQALGQGPQFIFQYYEEEERQRGNFPDRFSGHQFPNYSSELNVNALLLGDSALYLCASRDRGHSYEQYFGPGTRLTVT.

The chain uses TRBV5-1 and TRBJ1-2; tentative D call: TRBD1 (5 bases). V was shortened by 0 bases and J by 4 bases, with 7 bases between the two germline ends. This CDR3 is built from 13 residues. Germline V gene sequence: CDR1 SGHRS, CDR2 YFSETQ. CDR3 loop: CASSLAGRYGYTF. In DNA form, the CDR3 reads TGCGCCAGCAGCTTGGCAGGGCGCTATGGCTACACCTTC.

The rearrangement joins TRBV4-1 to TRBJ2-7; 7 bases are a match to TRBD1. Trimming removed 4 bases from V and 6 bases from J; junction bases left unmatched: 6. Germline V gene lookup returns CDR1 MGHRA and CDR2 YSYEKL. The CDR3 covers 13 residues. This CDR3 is CASSPTDRVEQYF. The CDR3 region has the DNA TGCGCCAGCAGCCCTACCGACAGGGTCGAGCAGTACTTC.

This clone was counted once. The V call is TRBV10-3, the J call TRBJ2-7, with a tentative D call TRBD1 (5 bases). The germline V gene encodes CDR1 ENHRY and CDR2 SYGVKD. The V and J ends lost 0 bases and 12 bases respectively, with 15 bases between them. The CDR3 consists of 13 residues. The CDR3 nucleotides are TGTGCCATCAGTGAGTCGACTCGACAGCCTCTGTACTTC. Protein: CAISESTRQPLYF.

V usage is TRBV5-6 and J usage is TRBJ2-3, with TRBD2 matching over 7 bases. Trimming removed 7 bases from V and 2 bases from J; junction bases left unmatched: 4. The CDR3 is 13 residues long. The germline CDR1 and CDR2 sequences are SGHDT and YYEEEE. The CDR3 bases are TGTGCCAGCGGACTAGGGTTCACAGATACGCAGTATTTT. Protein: CASGLGFTDTQYF.

The chain's CDR3 is CASSEYFSTEAFF. CDR3 nucleotide sequence: TGTGCCAGCAGTGAATATTTCAGCACTGAAGCTTTCTTT. V usage is TRBV27 and J usage is TRBJ1-1; D gene unclear. The V gene's germline CDR1 is MNHEY and CDR2 SMNVEV (reference sequence). The CDR3 totals 13 residues. V was pared by 5 bases and J by 4 bases, with 11 bases between.